The 4 T cell receptor beta chains in this list originate from one sample, sequenced in a study of Graves' ophthalmopathy and Graves' hyperthyroidism. The sequenced template was RNA, covering the TCR beta CDR3 region. HTBI primers served in a first-round RT-PCR, which a second-round multiplex PCR followed. MiXCR, run by TCRdb on the multiplex PCR reads, gives a single entry per CDR3 protein. The profile shows around 660,000 distinct CDR3 sequences, over 40% of them singletons. Specimen: peripheral blood. Receptors were obtained from an adult man with Graves' ophthalmopathy.

The V gene is TRBV12-3 or TRBV12-4, the J gene TRBJ2-5; D is uncertain. The V end lost 6 bases, the J end lost 4 bases, and 18 bases lay between the germline ends. This CDR3 region has 15 residues. The CDR3 sequence: CASRHASRGPETQYF. As DNA, the CDR3 is TGTGCCAGCAGACACGCCAGCCGCGGTCCAGAGACCCAGTACTTC.

In this sample, this clonotype turned up many times. The J gene is TRBJ2-7, the V gene TRBV20-1, with D maybe TRBD1 (5 bases). The CDR3 runs to 14 residues. V was clipped by 2 bases and J by 1 base, with 12 bases between them. Germline lookup yields CDR1 DFQATT and CDR2 SNEGSKA (reference sequence). For the CDR3, the DNA is TGCAGTGCTAGACACCCTGACAGATCCTACGAGCAGTACTTC. Translated: CSARHPDRSYEQYF.

This clonotype was counted a few times. The chain couples TRBV29-1 to TRBJ2-3, with 8 bases matching TRBD1. CDR1 and CDR2 (germline): SQVTM, ANQGSEA. Losses at the gene ends were 3 bases for V and 5 bases for J; bases not matched to a gene: 7. The CDR3 has 14 residues. This chain's CDR3 is CSVEAGGSVDTQYF. In DNA form, the CDR3 reads TGCAGCGTTGAGGCAGGGGGCTCGGTAGATACGCAGTATTTT.

This clonotype was detected many times. The chain links TRBV6-1 to TRBJ1-2; weak D call: TRBD1 (5 bases). V was pared by 3 bases and J by 2 bases, with 10 bases between. The CDR3 contains 14 residues. The germline V gene encodes CDR1 MNHNS and CDR2 SASEGT. The CDR3 DNA is TGTGCCAGCAGTGAGGGCAGGGCAAACTATGGCTACACCTTC. This gives the protein CASSEGRANYGYTF.